This T cell receptor beta chain appears in the sequencing data of a study of T cell repertoires in cytomegalovirus infection. Trimming took off 3 bases at V and 5 bases at J, with 10 bases between the two ends. The CDR3 sequence is 14 residues long. Germline V lookup: CDR1 MNHGY, CDR2 SAAAGT. TCRdb reprocessed the reads with MiXCR, giving one entry per CDR3 protein. The table records hundreds of thousands of distinct CDR3 sequences, 9% to 9.5% of them present only once. This clonotype was sampled from a human donor in good health (CMV status not recorded). Some clones in this sample may be carry-over from other donors' samples. Material for sequencing was PBMCs. The rearrangement uses TRBV6-8 and TRBJ1-4; D is uncertain. CDR3 sequence reads: CASSYQARNEKLFF. CDR3 nucleotide sequence: TGTGCCAGCAGTTATCAGGCCCGAAATGAAAAACTGTTTTTT.